Following are 26 T cell receptor beta chains from one sample sequenced in a study of CXCR3-negative and CXCR3-positive naive CD8 T cells. UMI-tagged TRB cDNA libraries were built via 5' RACE. TCRdb re-called the 5' RACE reads and catalogs CDR3 proteins one per entry, DNA excluded. The data include about 90,000 distinct CDR3 sequences; the top ten clones carry 0.9% to 1.2%. Sequencing was done on a sample of naive CXCR3- CD8+ T cells from blood. Subset denoted: CD45RO-CCR7+CD27+CD95- naive CD8+ T cells lacking CXCR3 (TNR3-). These TCRs come from a human donor in good health. Some clones in this sample may be carry-over from other donors' samples.

The rearrangement uses TRBV29-1 and TRBJ2-1; TCRdb returns TRBD1, unconfirmable since there is no DNA. CDR1 is SQVTM and CDR2 is ANQGSEA in the germline V gene. The CDR3 extends over 16 amino acids. CDR3 protein: CSVEVPGQGQPNEQFF.

The chain is built from TRBV4-3 and TRBJ2-1; TCRdb reports TRBD1, a call that lacks DNA to check it against. The CDR3 spans 15 residues. Germline lookup yields CDR1 LGHNA and CDR2 YSLEER. The CDR3 is CASSLGDSSYNEQFF.

V and J are TRBV10-3 and TRBJ2-1; the D call from TCRdb, TRBD2, cannot be confirmed without DNA. This CDR3 is 13 amino acids long. Germline CDR1 is ENHRY and CDR2 is SYGVKD. The CDR3: CAISESLQGEQFF.

The chain employs TRBV5-6 and TRBJ2-7; the D gene TCRdb calls, TRBD1, cannot be checked with no DNA. The CDR3 extends over 12 amino acids. CDR1 is SGHDT, CDR2 YYEEEE, per germline. Here the CDR3 reads CASSFGGDEQYF.

This chain connects TRBV11-1 to TRBJ2-3; the D gene TCRdb calls, TRBD1, cannot be checked with no DNA. Germline V gene data show CDR1 as SGHAT and CDR2 as FQDESV (reference sequence). The CDR3 contains 12 residues. CDR3 sequence reads: CASSRTGDTQYF.

The CDR3 loop is CASSLASETRTNYGYTF. The chain recombines TRBV7-9 with TRBJ1-2. The CDR3 spans 17 residues. Germline values: CDR1 SEHNR, CDR2 FQNEAQ (reference sequence).

The chain is built from TRBV7-9 and TRBJ2-1; TCRdb designates TRBD2, a call that cannot be tested without DNA. Germline CDR1 reads SEHNR; CDR2 reads FQNEAQ (reference sequence). The CDR3 loop spans 16 amino acids. CDR3 sequence: CASSPAPSVEYNEQFF. Drawing the rest from reference TRBV7-9 and TRBJ2-1, the complete variable domain is DTGVSQNPRHKITKRGQNVTFRCDPISEHNRLYWYRQTLGQGPEFLTYFQNEAQLEKSRLLSDRFSAERPKGSFSTLEIQRTEQGDSAMYLCASSPAPSVEYNEQFFGPGTRLTVL.

V and J are TRBV29-1 and TRBJ1-3. Germline loops: CDR1 SQVTM, CDR2 ANQGSEA. CDR3 length equals 13 residues. The CDR3 loop is CSVYMDSGNTIYF.

The J gene is TRBJ2-3, the V gene TRBV20-1; checking the TCRdb D call of TRBD1 is not possible without DNA. This CDR3 spans 13 amino acids. The germline CDR1 and CDR2 sequences are DFQATT and SNEGSKA (reference sequence). CDR3 in amino acids: CSGRGRSTDTQYF.

The chain links TRBV9 to TRBJ2-2. Germline V gives CDR1 SGDLS, CDR2 YYNGEE. This CDR3 is 15 amino acids long. The CDR3 is CASSVEAANTGELFF.

The chain links TRBV6-2 or TRBV6-3 to TRBJ2-1; TCRdb's assignment of TRBD2 cannot be checked, as there is no DNA. The CDR3 extends over 13 amino acids. Germline-derived CDR1 and CDR2 are MNHEY and SVGEGT. The CDR3 reads CASSYSRRLEQFF.

The gene calls are TRBV7-9 and TRBJ1-2; without DNA, the TCRdb call of TRBD1 cannot be checked. The CDR3 sequence is 15 residues long. Germline CDR1 and CDR2: SEHNR and FQNEAQ (reference sequence). CDR3 sequence: CASSLDSISIYGYTF.

The chain couples TRBV7-8 to TRBJ2-2. The CDR3 loop spans 12 amino acids. Germline CDR1 reads SGHVS; CDR2 reads FQNEAQ. Here the CDR3 reads CASIHNTGELFF.

The genes are TRBV7-9 and TRBJ2-7; no DNA is available, so the TRBD1 call from TCRdb remains unchecked. CDR1 and CDR2 (germline): SEHNR, FQNEAQ (reference sequence). This CDR3 is built from 14 residues. This CDR3 reads CASRPFSGFYEQYF.

CDR3 loop: CASSLVQGAADTQYF. The chain couples TRBV12-3 or TRBV12-4 to TRBJ2-3; TCRdb calls TRBD1, which cannot be checked without DNA. The CDR3 covers 15 residues.

The CDR3 loop reads CASSLLQGSKNTEAFF. The chain uses TRBV4-1 and TRBJ1-1; the TCRdb call, TRBD1, lacks DNA for checking. There are 16 residues in the CDR3. Germline V gene sequence: CDR1 MGHRA, CDR2 YSYEKL.

This chain links TRBV12-3 or TRBV12-4 with TRBJ1-5; the D call from TCRdb, TRBD1, cannot be confirmed without DNA. The CDR3 is 16 residues long. CDR3: CASTLRDSQPHRPQHF.

V and J are TRBV7-9 and TRBJ2-5; the TCRdb D gene call, TRBD2, has no DNA to confirm it. The CDR3 covers 15 residues. Germline CDR1 SEHNR, CDR2 FQNEAQ (reference sequence). This CDR3 reads CASSPRTSEGETQYF. The full variable domain, completed using reference TRBV7-9 and TRBJ2-5, is DTGVSQNPRHKITKRGQNVTFRCDPISEHNRLYWYRQTLGQGPEFLTYFQNEAQLEKSRLLSDRFSAERPKGSFSTLEIQRTEQGDSAMYLCASSPRTSEGETQYFGPGTRLLVL.

The chain combines TRBV6-5 with TRBJ1-5. CDR3 length: 15 residues. The germline V gene has CDR1 MNHEY and CDR2 SVGAGI. The CDR3 sequence is CASSELRDSNQPQHF.

The chain recombines TRBV19 with TRBJ1-1; TCRdb reports TRBD1, a call that lacks DNA to check it against. CDR3 size: 14 residues. Germline-derived CDR1 and CDR2 are LNHDA and SQIVND (reference sequence). The CDR3 region is CASSPRDRNTEAFF.

The rearrangement links TRBV29-1 to TRBJ2-7; TCRdb's D call of TRBD2 is untestable without DNA. Germline-derived CDR1 and CDR2 are SQVTM and ANQGSEA. This CDR3 is built from 16 residues. CDR3 in amino acids: CSVDVLAGGGAYEQYF.

The chain uses TRBV20-1 and TRBJ2-1; absent DNA, TCRdb's TRBD2 call cannot be checked. The CDR3 runs to 16 residues. In germline, CDR1 is DFQATT, CDR2 SNEGSKA (reference sequence). CDR3 loop: CSARDLGLADFNEQFF.

The rearrangement links TRBV4-2 to TRBJ2-7; lacking DNA, the TRBD1 call made by TCRdb goes unchecked. CDR3 size: 15 residues. In germline, CDR1 is LGHNA, CDR2 YNFKEQ. The chain's CDR3 is CASSHGTGSSYEQYF.

The gene calls are TRBV29-1 and TRBJ2-7; TCRdb's D call of TRBD2 is untestable without DNA. Germline V gives CDR1 SQVTM, CDR2 ANQGSEA. This CDR3 region has 13 residues. CDR3 residues: CSVVLAEHYEQYF.

V gene TRBV2 combines with J gene TRBJ2-3; as DNA is missing, the TRBD1 call by TCRdb cannot be tested. The CDR3 covers 16 residues. The germline V gene has CDR1 SNHLY and CDR2 FYNNEI. Here the CDR3 reads CASSGEGSTSTDTQYF.

CDR3 amino acids: CASSLELAGNEQFF. This chain uses TRBV12-3 or TRBV12-4 with TRBJ2-1; TCRdb proposes TRBD2, but this gene call is untestable without DNA. The CDR3 is 14 residues long.